This T cell receptor beta chain is drawn from a study of response to subunit inactivated influenza vaccine. Study-level results: Authors suggested each seasonal flu vaccination may recruit only limited numbers of new T cells.

This clonotype was seen ten or more times. Its antigen is unidentified. The CDR3 is 14 amino acids. Per the germline V gene, CDR1 is ENHRY and CDR2 is SYGVKD. V lost 6 bases to trimming and J lost 3 bases; unmatched junction nucleotides: 8. Each CDR3 protein is one row after TCRdb ran MiXCR on the RT-PCR reads. The table records 650,000 to 800,000 distinct CDR3 sequences, approximately 17% of them present only once. The material sequenced was PBMCs from blood, taken 5 to 6 days after vaccination. This receptor was obtained from a man aged 45-65 years who received an inactivated influenza vaccine. This chain connects TRBV10-3 to TRBJ2-7; TRBD1 agrees at 7 bases. The CDR3 is CAIRYTGTDYEQYF. The CDR3 DNA reads as TGTGCCATCAGATATACCGGGACAGACTACGAGCAGTACTTC.